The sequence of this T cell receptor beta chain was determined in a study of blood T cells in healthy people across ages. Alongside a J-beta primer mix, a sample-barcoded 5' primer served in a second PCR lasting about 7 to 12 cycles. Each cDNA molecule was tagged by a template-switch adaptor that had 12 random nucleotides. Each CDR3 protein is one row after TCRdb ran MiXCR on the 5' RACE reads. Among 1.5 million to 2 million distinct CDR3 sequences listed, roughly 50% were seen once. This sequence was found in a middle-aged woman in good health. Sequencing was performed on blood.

The CDR3 sequence: CSARFPGLVYEQYF. The CDR3, as DNA: TGCAGTGCTAGATTCCCGGGACTAGTCTACGAGCAGTACTTC. The chain is built from TRBV20-1 and TRBJ2-7, with 8 nucleotides matching TRBD2. Germline values: CDR1 DFQATT, CDR2 SNEGSKA (reference sequence). J gave up 3 bases and V 2 bases, and 6 bases lay outside the gene matches. The CDR3 spans 14 residues.